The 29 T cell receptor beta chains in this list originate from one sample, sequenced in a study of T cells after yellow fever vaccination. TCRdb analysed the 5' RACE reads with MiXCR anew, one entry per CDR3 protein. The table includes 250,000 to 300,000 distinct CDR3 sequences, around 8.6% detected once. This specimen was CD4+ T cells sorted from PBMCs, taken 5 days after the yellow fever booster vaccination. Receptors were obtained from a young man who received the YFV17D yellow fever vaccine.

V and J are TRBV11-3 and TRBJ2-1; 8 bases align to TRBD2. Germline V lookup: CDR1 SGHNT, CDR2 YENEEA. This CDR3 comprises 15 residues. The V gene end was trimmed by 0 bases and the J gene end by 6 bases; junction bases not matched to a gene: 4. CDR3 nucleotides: TGTGCCAGCAGCTTAGAGCGGGGGGCTATCAATGAGCAGTTCTTC. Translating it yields CASSLERGAINEQFF.

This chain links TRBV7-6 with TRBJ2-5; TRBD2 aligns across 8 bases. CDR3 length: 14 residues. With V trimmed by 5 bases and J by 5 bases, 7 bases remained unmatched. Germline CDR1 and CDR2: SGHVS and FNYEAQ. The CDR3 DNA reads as TGTGCCAGCAGCATCACTAGCGGCGGGGAGACCCAGTACTTC. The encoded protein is CASSITSGGETQYF. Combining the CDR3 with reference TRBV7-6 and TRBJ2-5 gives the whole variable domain GAGVSQSPRYKVTKRGQDVALRCDPISGHVSLYWYRQALGQGPEFLTYFNYEAQQDKSGLPNDRFSAERPEGSISTLTIQRTEQRDSAMYRCASSITSGGETQYFGPGTRLLVL.

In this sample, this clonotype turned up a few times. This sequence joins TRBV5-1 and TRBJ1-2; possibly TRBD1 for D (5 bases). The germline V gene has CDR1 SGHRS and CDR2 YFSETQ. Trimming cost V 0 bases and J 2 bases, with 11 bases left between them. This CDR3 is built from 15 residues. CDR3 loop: CASSLGAGRNYGYTF. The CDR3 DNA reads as TGCGCCAGCAGCTTGGGGGCAGGGCGAAACTATGGCTACACCTTC.

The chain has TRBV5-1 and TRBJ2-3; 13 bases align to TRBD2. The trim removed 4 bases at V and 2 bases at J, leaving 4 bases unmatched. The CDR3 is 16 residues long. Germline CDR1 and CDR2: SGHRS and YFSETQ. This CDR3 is CASSGLAGDSTDTQYF. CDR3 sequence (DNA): TGCGCCAGCAGCGGACTAGCGGGGGACTCCACAGATACGCAGTATTTT. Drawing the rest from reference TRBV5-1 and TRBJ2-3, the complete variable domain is KAGVTQTPRYLIKTRGQQVTLSCSPISGHRSVSWYQQTPGQGLQFLFEYFSETQRNKGNFPGRFSGRQFSNSRSEMNVSTLELGDSALYLCASSGLAGDSTDTQYFGPGTRLTVL.

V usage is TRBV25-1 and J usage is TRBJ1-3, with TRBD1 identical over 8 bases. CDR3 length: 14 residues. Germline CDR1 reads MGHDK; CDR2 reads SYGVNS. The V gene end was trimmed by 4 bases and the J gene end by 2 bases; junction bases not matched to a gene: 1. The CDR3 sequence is CASSAQGAGNTIYF. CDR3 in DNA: TGTGCCAGCAGTGCACAGGGGGCTGGAAACACCATATATTTT.

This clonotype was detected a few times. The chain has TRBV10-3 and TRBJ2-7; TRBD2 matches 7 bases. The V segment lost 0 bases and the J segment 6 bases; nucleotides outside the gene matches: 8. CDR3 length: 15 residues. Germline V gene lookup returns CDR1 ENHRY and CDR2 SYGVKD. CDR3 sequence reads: CAISESTGGGLEQYV. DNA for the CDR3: TGTGCCATCAGTGAGTCGACCGGCGGGGGTCTCGAGCAGTACGTC.

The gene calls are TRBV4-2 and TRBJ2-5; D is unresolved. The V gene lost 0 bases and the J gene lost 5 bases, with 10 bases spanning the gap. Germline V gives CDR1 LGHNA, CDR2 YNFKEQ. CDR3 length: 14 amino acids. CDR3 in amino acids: CASSQDKERETQYF. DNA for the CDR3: TGTGCCAGCAGCCAAGATAAAGAGAGGGAGACCCAGTACTTC.

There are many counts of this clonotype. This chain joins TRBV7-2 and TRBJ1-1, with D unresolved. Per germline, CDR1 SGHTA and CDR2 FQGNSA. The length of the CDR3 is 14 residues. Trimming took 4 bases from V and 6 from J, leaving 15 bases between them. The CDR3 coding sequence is TGTGCCAGCAGCTCGGTGATTATAAGCGCTGAAGCTTTCTTT. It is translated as CASSSVIISAEAFF.

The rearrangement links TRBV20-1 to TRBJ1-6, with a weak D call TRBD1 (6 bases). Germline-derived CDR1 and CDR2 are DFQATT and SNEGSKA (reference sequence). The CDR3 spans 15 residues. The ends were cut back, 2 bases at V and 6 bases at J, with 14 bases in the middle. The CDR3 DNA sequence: TGCAGTGCTAGATACACAGGGACGGGTAATTCACCCCTCCACTTT. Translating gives CSARYTGTGNSPLHF.

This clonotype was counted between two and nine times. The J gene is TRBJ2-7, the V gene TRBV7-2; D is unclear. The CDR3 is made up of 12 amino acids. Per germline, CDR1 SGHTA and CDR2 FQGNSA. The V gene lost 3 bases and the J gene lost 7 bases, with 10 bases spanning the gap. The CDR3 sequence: CASSFRFGEQYV. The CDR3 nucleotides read TGTGCCAGCAGCTTTCGATTTGGTGAGCAGTACGTC.

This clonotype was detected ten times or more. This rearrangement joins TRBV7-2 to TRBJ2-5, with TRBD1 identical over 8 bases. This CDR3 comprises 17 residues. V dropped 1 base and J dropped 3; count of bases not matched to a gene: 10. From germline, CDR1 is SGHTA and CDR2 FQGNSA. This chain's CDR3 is CASSLVSGGQGEETQYF. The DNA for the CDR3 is TGTGCCAGCAGCTTAGTAAGTGGAGGACAGGGTGAAGAGACCCAGTACTTC.

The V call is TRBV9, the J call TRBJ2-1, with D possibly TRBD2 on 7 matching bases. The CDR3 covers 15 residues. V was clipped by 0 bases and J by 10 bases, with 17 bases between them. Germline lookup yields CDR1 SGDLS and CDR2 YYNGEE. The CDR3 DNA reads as TGTGCCAGCAGCGTAGGCGTGGGGGGGGCCCAGGAGCAGTTCTTC. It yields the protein CASSVGVGGAQEQFF. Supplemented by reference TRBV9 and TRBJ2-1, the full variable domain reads DSGVTQTPKHLITATGQRVTLRCSPRSGDLSVYWYQQSLDQGLQFLIQYYNGEERAKGNILERFSAQQFPDLHSELNLSSLELGDSALYFCASSVGVGGAQEQFFGPGTRLTVL.

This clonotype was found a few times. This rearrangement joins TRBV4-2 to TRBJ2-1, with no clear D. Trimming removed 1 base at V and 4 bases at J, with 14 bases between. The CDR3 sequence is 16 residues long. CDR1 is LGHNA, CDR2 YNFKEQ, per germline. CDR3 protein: CASSQALDGRYNEQFF. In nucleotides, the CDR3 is TGTGCCAGCAGCCAAGCTTTGGACGGTCGATACAATGAGCAGTTCTTC.

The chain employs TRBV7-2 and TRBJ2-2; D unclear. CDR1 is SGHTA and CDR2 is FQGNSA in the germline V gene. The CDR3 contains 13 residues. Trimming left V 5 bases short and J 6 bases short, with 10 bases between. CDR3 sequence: CASSPDVPGELFF. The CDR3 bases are TGTGCCAGCAGCCCGGACGTACCCGGGGAGCTGTTTTTT. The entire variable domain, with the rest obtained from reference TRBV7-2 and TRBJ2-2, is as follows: GAGVSQSPSNKVTEKGKDVELRCDPISGHTALYWYRQSLGQGLEFLIYFQGNSAPDKSGLPSDRFSAERTGGSVSTLTIQRTQQEDSAVYLCASSPDVPGELFFGEGSRLTVL.

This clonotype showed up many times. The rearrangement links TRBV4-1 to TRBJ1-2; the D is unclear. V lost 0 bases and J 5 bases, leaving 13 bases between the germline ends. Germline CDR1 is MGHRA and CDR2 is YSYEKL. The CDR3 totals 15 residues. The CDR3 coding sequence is TGCGCCAGCAGCCAAGATTACGGGCAGTTATATGGCTACACCTTC. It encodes CASSQDYGQLYGYTF.

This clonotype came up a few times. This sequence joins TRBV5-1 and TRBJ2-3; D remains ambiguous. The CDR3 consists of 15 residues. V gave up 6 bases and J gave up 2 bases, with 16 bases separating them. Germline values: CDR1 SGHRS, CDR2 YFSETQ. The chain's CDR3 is CASNAGIFFTDTQYF. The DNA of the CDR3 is TGCGCCAGCAACGCCGGAATCTTTTTCACAGATACGCAGTATTTT.

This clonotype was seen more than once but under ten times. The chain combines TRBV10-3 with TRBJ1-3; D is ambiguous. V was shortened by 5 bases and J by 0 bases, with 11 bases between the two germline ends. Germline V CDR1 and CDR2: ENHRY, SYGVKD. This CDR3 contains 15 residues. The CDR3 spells CAISKDGDSGNTIYF. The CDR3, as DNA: TGTGCCATCAGTAAGGACGGAGACTCTGGAAACACCATATATTTT.

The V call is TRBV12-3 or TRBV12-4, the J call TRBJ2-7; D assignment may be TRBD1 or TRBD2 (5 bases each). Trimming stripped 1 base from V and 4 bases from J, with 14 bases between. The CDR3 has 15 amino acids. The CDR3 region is CASSLGQGDAYEQYF. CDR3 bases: TGTGCCAGCAGTTTAGGGCAGGGAGACGCGTACGAGCAGTACTTC.

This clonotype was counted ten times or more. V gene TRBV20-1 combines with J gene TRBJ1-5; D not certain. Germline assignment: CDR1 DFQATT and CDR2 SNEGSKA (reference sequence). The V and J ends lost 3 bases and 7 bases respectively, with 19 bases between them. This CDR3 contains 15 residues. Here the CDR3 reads CSASLGASRRQPQHF. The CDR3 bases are TGCAGTGCTAGCTTAGGAGCCTCACGACGGCAGCCCCAGCATTTT.

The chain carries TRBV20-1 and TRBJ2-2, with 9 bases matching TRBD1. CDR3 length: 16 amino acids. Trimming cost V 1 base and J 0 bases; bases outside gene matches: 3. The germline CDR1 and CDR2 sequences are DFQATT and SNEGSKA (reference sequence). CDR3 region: CSARGRQGANTGELFF. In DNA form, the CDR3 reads TGCAGTGCTAGAGGCAGACAGGGGGCGAACACCGGGGAGCTGTTTTTT.

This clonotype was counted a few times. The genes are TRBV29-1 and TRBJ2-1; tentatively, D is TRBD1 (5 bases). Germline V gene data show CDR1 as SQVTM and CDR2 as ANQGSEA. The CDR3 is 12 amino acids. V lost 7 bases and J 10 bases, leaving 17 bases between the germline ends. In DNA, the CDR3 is TGCAGCGCCGAAGGCACAGGAACAGAGCAGTTCTTC. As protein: CSAEGTGTEQFF.

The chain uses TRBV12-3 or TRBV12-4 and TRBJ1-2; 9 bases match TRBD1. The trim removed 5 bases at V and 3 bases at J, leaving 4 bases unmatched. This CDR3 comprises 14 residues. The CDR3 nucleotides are TGTGCCAGCAGTCAACAGGGGGCTGACTATGGCTACACCTTC. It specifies CASSQQGADYGYTF.

The chain's CDR3 is CASGQQREKLFF. Written as DNA, the CDR3 is TGTGCCAGCGGCCAACAAAGGGAAAAACTGTTTTTT. The chain is built from TRBV7-2 and TRBJ1-4; the D is unclear. V lost 8 bases and J lost 8, with 12 bases in between. The germline V gene has CDR1 SGHTA and CDR2 FQGNSA. The CDR3 length is 12 residues.

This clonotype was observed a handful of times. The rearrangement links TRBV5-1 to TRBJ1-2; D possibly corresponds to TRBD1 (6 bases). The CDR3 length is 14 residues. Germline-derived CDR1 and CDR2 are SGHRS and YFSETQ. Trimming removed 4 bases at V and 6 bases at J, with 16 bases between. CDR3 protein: CASSGGPGADGYTF. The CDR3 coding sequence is TGCGCCAGCAGCGGTGGTCCGGGGGCGGATGGCTACACCTTC.

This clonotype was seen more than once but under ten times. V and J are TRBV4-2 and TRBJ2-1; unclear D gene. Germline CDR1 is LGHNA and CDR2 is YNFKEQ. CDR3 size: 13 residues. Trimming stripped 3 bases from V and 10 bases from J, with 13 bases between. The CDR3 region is CASSHQKGLEQFF. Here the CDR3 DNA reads TGTGCCAGCAGCCATCAGAAAGGTCTCGAGCAGTTCTTC.

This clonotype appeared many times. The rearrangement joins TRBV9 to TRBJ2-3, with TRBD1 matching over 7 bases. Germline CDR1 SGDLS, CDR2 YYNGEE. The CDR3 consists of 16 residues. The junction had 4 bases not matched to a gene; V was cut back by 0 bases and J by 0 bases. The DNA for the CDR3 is TGTGCCAGCAGCGTAGCTGGGGGACAGAGCACAGATACGCAGTATTTT. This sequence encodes CASSVAGGQSTDTQYF.

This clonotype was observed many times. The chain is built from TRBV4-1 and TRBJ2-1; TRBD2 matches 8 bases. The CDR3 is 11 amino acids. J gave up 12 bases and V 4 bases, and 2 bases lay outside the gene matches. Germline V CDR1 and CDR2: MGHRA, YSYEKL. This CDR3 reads CASSLGGGQFF. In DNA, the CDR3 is TGCGCCAGCAGCCTCGGGGGGGGGCAGTTCTTC.

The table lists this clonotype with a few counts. The DNA of the CDR3 is TGTGCCAGCAGCCCCCAGGGGGCGCAGACAGATACGCAGTATTTT. Amino acids: CASSPQGAQTDTQYF. The gene calls are TRBV7-3 and TRBJ2-3; 8 bases agree with TRBD1. Germline V gene data show CDR1 as SGHTA and CDR2 as FQGTGA. V lost 5 bases, J lost 3 bases, and 7 bases stayed unmatched. The CDR3 runs to 15 residues.

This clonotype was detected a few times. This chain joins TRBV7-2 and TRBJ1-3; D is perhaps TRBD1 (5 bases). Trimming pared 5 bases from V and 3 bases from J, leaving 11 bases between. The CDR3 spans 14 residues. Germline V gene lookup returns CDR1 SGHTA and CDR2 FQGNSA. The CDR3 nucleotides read TGTGCCAGCAGCCTGGGGGGGTTTGGAAACACCATATATTTT. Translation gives CASSLGGFGNTIYF.